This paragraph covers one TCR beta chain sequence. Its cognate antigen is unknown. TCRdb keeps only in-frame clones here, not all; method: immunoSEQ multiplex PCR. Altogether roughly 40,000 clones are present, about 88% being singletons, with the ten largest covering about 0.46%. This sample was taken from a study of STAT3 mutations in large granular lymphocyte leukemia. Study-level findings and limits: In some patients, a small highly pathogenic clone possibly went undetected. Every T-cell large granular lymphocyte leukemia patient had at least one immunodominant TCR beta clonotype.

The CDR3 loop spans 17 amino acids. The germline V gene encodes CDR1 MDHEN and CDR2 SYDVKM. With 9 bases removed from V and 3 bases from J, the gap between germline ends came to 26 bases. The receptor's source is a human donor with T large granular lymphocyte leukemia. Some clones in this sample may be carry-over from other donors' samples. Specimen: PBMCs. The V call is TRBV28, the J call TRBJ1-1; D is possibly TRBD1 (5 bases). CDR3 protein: CASTSFTGQGWYTEAFF. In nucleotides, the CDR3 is TGTGCCAGTACTTCATTCACGGGGCAGGGATGGTACACTGAAGCTTTCTTT. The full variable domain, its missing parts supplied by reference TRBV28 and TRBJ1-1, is DVKVTQSSRYLVKRTGEKVFLECVQDMDHENMFWYRQDPGLGLRLIYFSYDVKMKEKGDIPEGYSVSREKKERFSLILESASTNQTSMYLCASTSFTGQGWYTEAFFGQGTRLTVV.